Shown below are 22 T cell receptor beta chains from a single sample sequenced in a study of cytomegalovirus exposure and HLA in healthy donors. The data were produced by immunoSEQ multiplex PCR, yet TCRdb's version contains in-frame clones alone and is incomplete. The profile covers 50,000 to 70,000 clones, with roughly 94% appearing a single time and approximately 5% taken by the ten largest. Sequenced material: PBMCs. These receptors came from a woman younger than 30 in good health and CMV-seropositive.

The gene calls are TRBV7-7 and TRBJ2-1; 10 nucleotides align to TRBD1. This CDR3 comprises 13 residues. The germline V gene has CDR1 SSHAT and CDR2 FNYEAQ (reference sequence). Losses at the gene ends were 4 bases for V and 9 bases for J; bases not matched to a gene: 3. The CDR3 DNA follows: TGTGCCAGCAGCTGGACAGGGGGAGGTGAGCAGTTCTTC. Amino acids: CASSWTGGGEQFF.

V is TRBV4-2 and J is TRBJ1-6; 7 bases are a match to TRBD1. V lost 0 bases and J lost 9; bases outside the gene matches: 8. Germline V CDR1 and CDR2: LGHNA, YNFKEQ. The CDR3 has 16 residues. Here the CDR3 reads CASSQDRDRTISPLHF. The CDR3 coding sequence is TGTGCCAGCAGCCAAGATAGGGACAGAACAATTTCACCCCTCCACTTT.

The CDR3 is CASRRGTGRNQPQHF. CDR3 DNA: TGTGCCAGCAGAAGGGGGACAGGGCGCAATCAGCCCCAGCATTTT. The J gene is TRBJ1-5, the V gene TRBV7-8; 9 bases agree with TRBD1. The CDR3 is 15 amino acids. Germline-derived CDR1 and CDR2 are SGHVS and FQNEAQ. Unmatched junction bases numbered 5, after V lost 6 bases and J lost 2 bases.

This sequence joins TRBV5-1 and TRBJ2-5; weak D call: TRBD2 (7 bases). Germline-derived CDR1 and CDR2 are SGHRS and YFSETQ. The CDR3 is made up of 17 amino acids. V lost 0 bases and J lost 4, with 19 bases in between. CDR3 sequence: CASSLVPREGGGETQYF. The CDR3 nucleotides are TGCGCCAGCAGCTTGGTCCCCCGAGAGGGAGGGGGAGAGACCCAGTACTTC.

The chain recombines TRBV6-1 with TRBJ1-5, with 8 bases that match TRBD1. This CDR3 has 15 residues. V lost 6 bases and J lost 6; bases outside the gene matches: 10. CDR1 is MNHNS and CDR2 is SASEGT in the germline V gene. CDR3 DNA: TGTGCCAGCAGCGACGACAGGGGCGTTTTTCAGCCCCAGCATTTT. It specifies CASSDDRGVFQPQHF.

The chain recombines TRBV7-7 with TRBJ2-3; TRBD2 agrees at 13 bases. V was pared by 5 bases and J by 4 bases, with 6 bases of the junction left unmatched. The CDR3 has 16 amino acids. Germline V gene sequence: CDR1 SSHAT, CDR2 FNYEAQ (reference sequence). The CDR3 here is CASSPGTSGIPDTQYF. The CDR3 DNA reads as TGTGCCAGCAGCCCCGGGACTAGCGGGATCCCAGATACGCAGTATTTT. Full variable domain (missing parts from reference TRBV7-7 and TRBJ2-3): GAGVSQSPRYKVTKRGQDVTLRCDPISSHATLYWYQQALGQGPEFLTYFNYEAQPDKSGLPSDRFSAERPEGSISTLTIQRTEQRDSAMYRCASSPGTSGIPDTQYFGPGTRLTVL.

The CDR3 coding sequence is TGTGCCAGCAGTGAAACATGGGACAGCTATGGCTACACCTTC. It codes for CASSETWDSYGYTF. The chain uses TRBV6-1 and TRBJ1-2; 7 bases map to TRBD1. From germline, CDR1 is MNHNS and CDR2 SASEGT. This CDR3 contains 14 residues. V shed 2 bases, J shed 4 bases, and the junction held 4 bases outside the gene matches.

The chain has TRBV2 and TRBJ2-3, with D uncertain. V was clipped by 7 bases and J by 0 bases, with 14 bases between them. Per germline, CDR1 SNHLY and CDR2 FYNNEI. CDR3 length equals 15 residues. This CDR3 reads CASNSKVWSTDTQYF. The CDR3 nucleotides are TGTGCCAGCAACAGCAAAGTCTGGAGCACAGATACGCAGTATTTT.

The rearrangement joins TRBV18 to TRBJ1-2, with 7 bases identical to TRBD1. J was trimmed by 8 bases and V by 3 bases; bases with no gene match: 6. This CDR3 spans 13 amino acids. The germline CDR1 and CDR2 sequences are KGHSH and LQKENI. The CDR3 sequence is CASSPPIGGGYTF. The CDR3 coding sequence is TGTGCCAGCTCACCTCCCATAGGGGGCGGCTACACCTTC.

V usage is TRBV29-1 and J usage is TRBJ1-2; 7 nucleotides line up with TRBD1. CDR3 length: 18 residues. Trimming cost V 4 bases and J 3 bases; bases outside gene matches: 20. The germline V gene has CDR1 SQVTM and CDR2 ANQGSEA. The CDR3 DNA sequence: TGCAGCGTTGTCCGGGACAGCCACGCTAGGGCGTCTCACTATGGCTACACCTTC. Amino acid sequence: CSVVRDSHARASHYGYTF.

This chain links TRBV2 with TRBJ2-1; 7 nucleotides align to TRBD2. Germline V CDR1 and CDR2: SNHLY, FYNNEI. The CDR3 runs 14 residues. J was trimmed by 0 bases and V by 8 bases; bases with no gene match: 4. The CDR3 nucleotides are TGTGCCAGCGGAGAGCGGGACTCCTACAATGAGCAGTTCTTC. Residues: CASGERDSYNEQFF.

The V gene is TRBV7-9, the J gene TRBJ1-3; 7 bases are a match to TRBD1. This CDR3 has 15 amino acids. Trimming removed 5 bases from V and 4 bases from J; junction bases left unmatched: 8. Germline V CDR1 and CDR2: SEHNR, FQNEAQ (reference sequence). The chain's CDR3 is CASSGDRYGGNTIYF. The CDR3 DNA reads TGTGCCAGCAGCGGGGACAGATATGGAGGAAACACCATATATTTT.

The chain links TRBV5-8 to TRBJ1-4; 7 bases map to TRBD1. CDR1 SGHTS and CDR2 YDEGEE come from the germline V gene. Trimming cost V 2 bases and J 4 bases; bases outside gene matches: 5. CDR3 size: 15 residues. The CDR3 protein is CASSFDRAGNEKLFF. As DNA, the CDR3 is TGTGCCAGCAGCTTTGACAGGGCTGGTAATGAAAAACTGTTTTTT. Complete variable domain (other parts from reference TRBV5-8 and TRBJ1-4): EAGVTQSPTHLIKTRGQQATLRCSPISGHTSVYWYQQALGLGLQFLLWYDEGEERNRGNFPPRFSGRQFPNYSSELNVNALELEDSALYLCASSFDRAGNEKLFFGSGTQLSVL.

V gene TRBV28 combines with J gene TRBJ2-2, with D possibly matching TRBD1 (5 bases). With 0 bases removed from V and 4 bases from J, the gap between germline ends came to 12 bases. The CDR3 runs to 16 residues. The germline V gene has CDR1 MDHEN and CDR2 SYDVKM. CDR3 protein: CASSLWEGHPTGELFF. The CDR3, as DNA: TGTGCCAGCAGTTTATGGGAAGGACACCCCACCGGGGAGCTGTTTTTT.

The chain is built from TRBV30 and TRBJ2-3, with D perhaps TRBD2 (5 bases). Germline CDR1 reads GTSNPN; CDR2 reads SVGIG (reference sequence). CDR3 length: 15 amino acids. V lost 0 bases and J lost 0, with 10 bases in between. The CDR3 coding sequence is TGTGCCTGGAGTGTACTAGTTCGAAGCACAGATACGCAGTATTTT. This sequence encodes CAWSVLVRSTDTQYF. The whole variable domain, filled in from reference TRBV30 and TRBJ2-3, reads SQTIHQWPATLVQPVGSPLSLECTVEGTSNPNLYWYRQAAGRGLQLLFYSVGIGQISSEVPQNLSASRPQDRQFILSSKKLLLSDSGFYLCAWSVLVRSTDTQYFGPGTRLTVL.

The V and J genes are TRBV7-9 and TRBJ2-2; D is unresolved. Germline CDR1 SEHNR, CDR2 FQNEAQ (reference sequence). The CDR3 covers 12 residues. V lost 3 bases to trimming and J lost 6 bases, with 5 bases between them. The CDR3 loop is CASSFVAGELFF. In DNA, the CDR3 is TGTGCCAGCAGCTTCGTAGCCGGGGAGCTGTTTTTT.

The chain carries TRBV5-6 and TRBJ1-1, with TRBD1 as a possible D gene (6 bases). V was clipped by 4 bases and J by 7 bases, with 17 bases between them. CDR3 length equals 14 residues. Germline V gene data show CDR1 as SGHDT and CDR2 as YYEEEE. CDR3 in DNA: TGTGCCAGCAGCGGCCCTGGTTACAGGGATGAAGCTTTCTTT. This gives the protein CASSGPGYRDEAFF.

The V call is TRBV5-1, the J call TRBJ1-2; D might be TRBD1 (6 bases). In germline, CDR1 is SGHRS, CDR2 YFSETQ. CDR3 size: 15 residues. The germline V and J ends were trimmed by 0 bases and 7 bases, with 16 bases remaining between them. CDR3 bases: TGCGCCAGCAGCTTGGCTGTGGCAGGGGAGAGTGGCTACACCTTC. Translated, it gives CASSLAVAGESGYTF.

CDR3 region: CASSLLSSYEQYF. CDR3 nucleotide sequence: TGCGCCAGCAGCTTACTAAGCTCCTACGAGCAGTACTTC. This chain connects TRBV5-1 to TRBJ2-7; D not resolved. The CDR3 is 13 amino acids. Germline CDR1 is SGHRS and CDR2 is YFSETQ. The V end lost 2 bases, the J end lost 0 bases, and 6 bases lay between the germline ends.

In this sample, this clone turned up a few times. Compared with germline, one end of the junction differs, possibly owing to a read error. This chain connects TRBV2 to TRBJ2-7; 14 nucleotides align to TRBD2. The germline V gene encodes CDR1 SNHLY and CDR2 FYNNEI. The CDR3 is 15 amino acids. The CDR3 DNA reads as TGTGCCAGCAGGGAAGGACTAGCGGGAGGCGTCCAGCAGTACTTC. The encoded protein is CASREGLAGGVQQYF.

This chain links TRBV5-4 with TRBJ2-1; TRBD2 aligns across 9 bases. The CDR3 has 14 amino acids. V trimming: 2 bases; J trimming: 7 bases; junction bases outside the gene matches: 4. Germline V CDR1 and CDR2: SGHNT, YYREEE (reference sequence). This chain's CDR3 is CASSFGTSLNEQFF. The CDR3 nucleotides are TGTGCCAGCAGCTTTGGGACTAGCTTAAATGAGCAGTTCTTC.

This sequence joins TRBV5-1 and TRBJ2-7; no clear D. This CDR3 region has 14 residues. V lost 5 bases and J 2 bases, leaving 14 bases between the germline ends. Germline V gene sequence: CDR1 SGHRS, CDR2 YFSETQ. The CDR3 protein is CASRVEPTTYEQYF. DNA for the CDR3: TGCGCCAGCAGGGTGGAGCCAACTACCTACGAGCAGTACTTC.